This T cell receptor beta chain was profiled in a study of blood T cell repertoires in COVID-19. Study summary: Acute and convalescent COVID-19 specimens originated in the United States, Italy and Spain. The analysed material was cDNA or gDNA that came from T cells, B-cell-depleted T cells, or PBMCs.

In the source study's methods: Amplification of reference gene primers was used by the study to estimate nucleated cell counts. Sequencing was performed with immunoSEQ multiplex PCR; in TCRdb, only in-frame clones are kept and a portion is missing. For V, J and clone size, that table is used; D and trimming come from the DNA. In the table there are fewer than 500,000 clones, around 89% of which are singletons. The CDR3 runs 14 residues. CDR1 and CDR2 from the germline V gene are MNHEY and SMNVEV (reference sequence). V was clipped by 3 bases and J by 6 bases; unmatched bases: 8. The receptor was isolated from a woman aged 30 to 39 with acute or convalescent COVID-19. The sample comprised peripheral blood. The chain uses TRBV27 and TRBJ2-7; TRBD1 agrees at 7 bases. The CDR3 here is CASSLLGGEGEQYF. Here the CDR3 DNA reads TGTGCCAGCAGTTTGTTAGGGGGCGAAGGCGAGCAGTACTTC.